Presented here are 14 T cell receptor beta chains from one specimen sequenced in a study of T cells in Graves' hyperthyroidism and ophthalmopathy. What was amplified from RNA transcripts were TCR beta CDR3 regions. The study used the HTBI primer set for a first-round RT-PCR of the TCR CDR3. TCRdb analysed the multiplex PCR reads with MiXCR anew, one entry per CDR3 protein. The sample consists of 250,000 to 400,000 distinct CDR3 sequences, about 13% of them appearing once. Source material: blood. The receptors derive from a woman between 40 and 50 years old with Graves' ophthalmopathy.

This clonotype was detected many times. This chain connects TRBV20-1 to TRBJ2-1; TRBD2 matches at 9 bases. CDR3 size: 15 residues. The germline V gene encodes CDR1 DFQATT and CDR2 SNEGSKA (reference sequence). Trimming at V came to 5 bases and at J to 4 bases, leaving 9 bases not matched to a gene. CDR3 protein: CSAPRRGGSYNEQFF. In DNA, the CDR3 is TGCAGTGCTCCTCGGCGGGGGGGATCTTACAATGAGCAGTTCTTC.

This clonotype has at least ten counts. The chain uses TRBV27 and TRBJ2-7, with 10 positions matching TRBD1. Unmatched junction bases numbered 11, after V lost 6 bases and J lost 6 bases. Germline-derived CDR1 and CDR2 are MNHEY and SMNVEV (reference sequence). This CDR3 region has 15 residues. The DNA of the CDR3 is TGTGCCAGCAGACGGATTGACAGGGGGCGCAGCGAGCAGTACTTC. As protein: CASRRIDRGRSEQYF.

J is TRBJ1-5 and V is TRBV6-5, with 7 bases matching TRBD1. Germline V lookup: CDR1 MNHEY, CDR2 SVGAGI. This CDR3 region has 15 residues. Losses at the gene ends were 4 bases for V and 4 bases for J; bases not matched to a gene: 7. The CDR3 sequence is CASSSHRGINQPQHF. The CDR3 coding sequence is TGTGCCAGCAGTTCTCACAGGGGTATAAATCAGCCCCAGCATTTT.

This sequence joins TRBV14 and TRBJ2-7, with TRBD1 matching 7 bases. This CDR3 has 15 residues. Per the germline V gene, CDR1 is SGHDN and CDR2 is FVKESK. J gave up 2 bases and V 4 bases, and 8 bases lay outside the gene matches. The DNA of the CDR3 is TGTGCCAGCAGCCGGTTAAGGACAGGTCCCTACGAGCAGTACTTC. Amino acid sequence: CASSRLRTGPYEQYF.

This clonotype was seen at least ten times. The V gene is TRBV28, the J gene TRBJ2-7, with TRBD1 as a possible D gene (5 bases). The CDR3 loop spans 12 amino acids. Deletions cut 8 bases from V and 4 bases from J, with 12 bases between. Per the germline V gene, CDR1 is MDHEN and CDR2 is SYDVKM. Here the CDR3 reads CASHGAFYEQYF. The DNA for the CDR3 is TGTGCCAGCCATGGGGCTTTTTACGAGCAGTACTTC.

This clonotype was seen at least ten times. The chain joins TRBV27 to TRBJ2-1, with 8 nucleotides matching TRBD2. This CDR3 has 16 residues. The germline V gene has CDR1 MNHEY and CDR2 SMNVEV (reference sequence). V lost 0 bases and J lost 7; bases outside the gene matches: 8. In DNA form, the CDR3 reads TGTGCCAGCAGTTTATCGGCGGGAGGTGTAGTAAATGAGCAGTTCTTC. It translates to CASSLSAGGVVNEQFF.

The V call is TRBV7-9, the J call TRBJ1-4, with D perhaps TRBD1 (5 bases). Trimming took off 0 bases at V and 10 bases at J, with 6 bases between the two ends. The CDR3 extends over 12 amino acids. The germline CDR1 and CDR2 sequences are SEHNR and FQNEAQ (reference sequence). CDR3 region: CASSLAGGKLFF. The CDR3 nucleotides are TGTGCCAGCAGCTTAGCGGGGGGAAAACTGTTTTTT.

This clonotype was seen repeatedly, ten times or more. V is TRBV20-1 and J is TRBJ2-7; D might be TRBD2 (6 bases). The germline gives CDR1 DFQATT, CDR2 SNEGSKA (reference sequence). This CDR3 is 13 amino acids long. Deletions cut 5 bases from V and 4 bases from J, with 15 bases between. CDR3 amino acids: CSAPAGHGYEQYF. The CDR3 bases are TGCAGTGCTCCCGCGGGGCACGGTTACGAGCAGTACTTC.

The table lists this clonotype with many counts. The chain links TRBV29-1 to TRBJ2-3; perhaps TRBD1 as D (5 bases). The V end was cut by 2 bases, the J end by 5 bases, with 8 bases between. In germline, CDR1 is SQVTM, CDR2 ANQGSEA. CDR3 length: 12 amino acids. CDR3 region: CSVEPGKDTQYF. CDR3 nucleotide sequence: TGCAGCGTTGAACCAGGGAAAGATACGCAGTATTTT.

This clonotype has a count of ten or more. V usage is TRBV6-6 and J usage is TRBJ2-5, with D possibly being TRBD2 (5 bases). The germline V gene encodes CDR1 MNHNY and CDR2 SVGAGI (reference sequence). CDR3 length: 14 residues. Deletions cut 2 bases from V and 4 bases from J, with 11 bases between. This CDR3 reads CASSYPRAGETQYF. CDR3 DNA: TGTGCCAGCAGTTACCCCCGTGCGGGAGAGACCCAGTACTTC.

Ten or more counts support this clonotype. The chain employs TRBV7-9 and TRBJ2-5, with a weak D call TRBD2 (5 bases). The CDR3 extends over 14 amino acids. V gave up 0 bases and J gave up 1 base, with 6 bases separating them. Germline V gene data show CDR1 as SEHNR and CDR2 as FQNEAQ (reference sequence). CDR3 DNA: TGTGCCAGCAGCTTAGCCGGACTCCAAGAGACCCAGTACTTC. Protein product: CASSLAGLQETQYF.

This clonotype was recorded at least ten times. The chain joins TRBV7-8 to TRBJ2-1, with TRBD2 as a possible D gene (6 bases). Trimming shortened V by 5 bases and J by 1 base, and 12 bases separated the two germline ends. Per the germline V gene, CDR1 is SGHVS and CDR2 is FQNEAQ. This CDR3 has 15 residues. The CDR3 loop reads CASSQLAGSYNEQFF. For the CDR3, the DNA is TGTGCCAGCAGCCAACTAGCCGGATCCTACAATGAGCAGTTCTTC.

This clonotype was seen ten or more times. The chain combines TRBV28 with TRBJ1-1; maybe TRBD1 (5 bases). The CDR3 has 12 residues. Trimming stripped 9 bases from V and 4 bases from J, with 12 bases between. Germline-derived CDR1 and CDR2 are MDHEN and SYDVKM. CDR3 coding DNA: TGTGCCAGTGAGGGGCACGGCACTGAAGCTTTCTTT. Its translation: CASEGHGTEAFF.

This clonotype appeared a few times. The J gene is TRBJ2-3, the V gene TRBV7-9; D gene unclear. The CDR3 covers 14 residues. With 3 bases removed from V and 0 bases from J, the gap between germline ends came to 7 bases. From germline, CDR1 is SEHNR and CDR2 FQNEAQ (reference sequence). Here the CDR3 DNA reads TGTGCCAGCAGCTTCCCGACTAGCACAGATACGCAGTATTTT. This translates into CASSFPTSTDTQYF.